This T cell receptor beta chain came from a study of CD8+CD57+ T cells in acquired aplastic anemia. Genomic DNA was employed as the template in profiling TCR beta VDJ and CDR3. One entry per CDR3 protein results from TCRdb running MiXCR on the reads. The sample shows around 50,000 distinct CDR3 sequences, approximately 54% of them seen only once. It was patients with CD8+CD57+ cell expansion by flow cytometry who were chosen for sequencing. Germline CDR1 SNHLY, CDR2 FYNNEI. CDR3 size: 12 residues. V lost 6 bases, J lost 8 bases, and 0 bases stayed unmatched. This clonotype is labeled as medium-sized. V usage is TRBV2 and J usage is TRBJ1-6; 8 nucleotides align to TRBD1. The source of this sequence is a human donor with aplastic anemia. The specimen sequenced was sorted CD4+, CD8+, or CD8+CD57+ T cells (not recorded which) from PBMCs. In nucleotides, the CDR3 is TGTGCCAGCAGGACAGGGGATTCACCCCTCCACTTT. Amino acids: CASRTGDSPLHF.